A selection of T cell receptor beta chains follows, all from one sample in a study of cytomegalovirus exposure and HLA in healthy donors. Assay: immunoSEQ multiplex PCR; the TCRdb copy retains only in-frame clones and omits some. Of around 130,000 clones in the sample, 70% to 75% are singletons; the top ten hold approximately 1.8%. The sequencing input was PBMCs. The receptors here all came from a woman aged 25 to 45 in good health and CMV-seronegative. CDR3s include the opening cysteine and the closing phenylalanine or tryptophan. The D gene is left open where the match is weak. A row's size may be missing; if present it is once, few, many or a size class.

v_gene,abundance,d_gene,j_gene,CDR3nt,CDR3aa
TRBV2,.,TRBD1,TRBJ2-7,TGTGCCAGCCTGGCCGGGACAGGGGGGTACGAGCAGTACTTC,CASLAGTGGYEQYF
TRBV2,few,.,TRBJ2-5,TGTGCCAGCCTCCGGGACACAGAAGAGACCCAGTACTTC,CASLRDTEETQYF
TRBV7-6,.,.,TRBJ2-1,TGTGCCAGCAGCGGCAGACTAGACTACAATGAGCAGTTCTTC,CASSGRLDYNEQFF
TRBV5-6,.,.,TRBJ1-2,TGTGCCACGAAGAATCGCGCGGGGGCTGACTATGGCTACACCTTC,CATKNRAGADYGYTF
TRBV18,few,.,TRBJ2-6,TGTGCCAGCTCACCCCGAGGAGGGTCGTCTGGGGCCAACGTCCTGACTTTC,CASSPRGGSSGANVLTF
TRBV4-2,.,.,TRBJ1-1,TGTGCCAGCAGCCAAGTTCGAGCCAGGGACACTGAAGCTTTCTTT,CASSQVRARDTEAFF
TRBV7-9,.,.,TRBJ2-5,TGTGCCAGCAGCCCCCGGGAGCAGGAGACCCAGTACTTC,CASSPREQETQYF
TRBV5-8,.,TRBD2,TRBJ2-1,TGTGCCAGCAGCTTGGGACTAGCGGGAGGCCGAAAAACCTACAATGAGCAGTTCTTC,CASSLGLAGGRKTYNEQFF
TRBV2,.,.,TRBJ2-5,TGTGCCACCCAGGGGGAGACCCAGTACTTC,CATQGETQYF
TRBV5-6,.,TRBD1,TRBJ2-2,TGTGCCAGCAGCTTGTACAGGGGGCGTGAAGTCCCCGGGGAGCTGTTTTTT,CASSLYRGREVPGELFF
TRBV7-9,.,TRBD1,TRBJ2-7,TGTGCCAGCAGCTTAGGAGGGGGCGTGCAGTACTTC,CASSLGGGVQYF
TRBV7-2,.,TRBD2,TRBJ2-2,TGTGCCAGCAGCCCAAGATGGGTAGCGGGGGGGAACACCGGGGAGCTGTTTTTT,CASSPRWVAGGNTGELFF
TRBV7-6,.,.,TRBJ2-1,TGTGCCAGCAGCTCGACTGGCAATGAGCAGTTCTTC,CASSSTGNEQFF
TRBV6-5,.,TRBD1,TRBJ1-1,TGTGCCAGCACCCCCGACAGGGGCACTGAAGCTTTCTTT,CASTPDRGTEAFF
TRBV9,.,TRBD1,TRBJ1-2,TGTGCCAGCAGCGTCGGAACCGGGACAGCCGCCGGCTATGGCTACACCTTC,CASSVGTGTAAGYGYTF
TRBV5-1,.,TRBD1,TRBJ1-1,TGCGCCAGCAGCTTGGCCCCGGGACAGGGGTCGAACACTGAAGCTTTCTTT,CASSLAPGQGSNTEAFF
TRBV5-4,.,TRBD2,TRBJ2-3,TGTGCCAGCAGCTTGGGTTGGTCTAGCGGGGGCACAGATACGCAGTATTTT,CASSLGWSSGGTDTQYF
TRBV9,once,.,TRBJ1-3,TGTGCCAGCAGCGTAGAGACAGCGAACTCTGGAAACACCATATATTTT,CASSVETANSGNTIYF
TRBV4-1,once,TRBD2,TRBJ2-1,TGCGCCAGCAGCCAAGGTATGGCTAGCGGGAGGTCCTACAATGAGCAGTTCTTC,CASSQGMASGRSYNEQFF
TRBV19,.,TRBD2,TRBJ2-5,TGTGCCAGTAGTATTAAGGGGAAGGGGACTAGCGGGGGGGCCCGGGAGACCCAGTACTTC,CASSIKGKGTSGGARETQYF
TRBV7-8,.,.,TRBJ1-5,TGTGCCAGCAGCCCCGGGGGGGGGTTGAATCAGCCCCAGCATTTT,CASSPGGGLNQPQHF
TRBV6-1,.,TRBD1,TRBJ1-5,TGTGCCAGCAGTCGGACAGGGGTTAGTAATCAGCCCCAGCATTTT,CASSRTGVSNQPQHF
TRBV5-8,.,.,TRBJ1-1,TGTGCCAGCAGCCTGTCTGGGGCGTGGAACACTGAAGCTTTCTTT,CASSLSGAWNTEAFF
TRBV5-1,.,TRBD2,TRBJ2-1,TGCGCCAGCAGCTTGCTTAGCGGGGGAGACAATGAGCAGTTCTTC,CASSLLSGGDNEQFF
TRBV11-3,.,.,TRBJ1-2,TGTGCCAGCAGCTTAACTACAGGGTATGGCTACACCTTC,CASSLTTGYGYTF
TRBV28,.,TRBD1,TRBJ2-7,TGTGCCAGCAGTTTTCTCCCGGGACAGGGGGCCTACGAGCAGTACTTC,CASSFLPGQGAYEQYF
TRBV7-9,.,.,TRBJ2-4,TGTGCCAGCAGCTTACTAAGCGGCCCGCTGAACATTCAGTACTTC,CASSLLSGPLNIQYF
TRBV5-1,.,.,TRBJ2-2,TGCGCCAGCAGCCCCTTGGACTCGTACACCGGGGAGCTGTTTTTT,CASSPLDSYTGELFF
TRBV7-8,.,TRBD2,TRBJ2-2,TGTGCCAGCAGCTCCCTTTTGCGGGAGGGGAACACCGGGGAGCTGTTTTTT,CASSSLLREGNTGELFF
TRBV10-3,.,.,TRBJ2-3,TGTGCCATCAGTGACCCCCCGGGGGAAGATACGCAGTATTTT,CAISDPPGEDTQYF
TRBV7-2,once,.,TRBJ2-1,TGTGCCAGCAGCCCCGGGACTTTGCAGTTCTTC,CASSPGTLQFF
TRBV2,.,.,TRBJ2-7,TGTGCCAGCACCTCCAGGCCGTCCTCCTACGAGCAGTACTTC,CASTSRPSSYEQYF
TRBV2,.,.,TRBJ1-2,TGTGCCAGCAGCGCTACAGACAGTTCCTATGGCTACACCTTC,CASSATDSSYGYTF
TRBV5-8,once,.,TRBJ2-5,TGTGCCAGCAGCTTGGAGCACCGCCAAGAGACCCAGTACTTC,CASSLEHRQETQYF
TRBV6-6,.,.,TRBJ2-3,TGTGCCAGCAGCCTCGGGGTAGCCACAGATACGCAGTATTTT,CASSLGVATDTQYF
TRBV9,.,TRBD1,TRBJ1-2,TGTGCCAGCAGCCCACAGGGGAACTATGGCTACACCTTC,CASSPQGNYGYTF
TRBV10-3,.,.,TRBJ2-5,TGTGCCATCAGTGGGGGCCAGGAGACCCAGTACTTC,CAISGGQETQYF
TRBV2,.,.,TRBJ1-6,TGTGCCAGCAGTGAAGCGCATGTCGGGAGGGCTACACCCCTCCACTTT,CASSEAHVGRATPLHF
TRBV19,few,.,TRBJ1-6,TGTGCCAGTAGTCAGGACAAGATCACACCCCTCCACTTT,CASSQDKITPLHF
TRBV7-2,.,TRBD2,TRBJ2-1,TGTGCCAGCAGCTTCGGGGCGGGGGATGAGCAGTTCTTC,CASSFGAGDEQFF
TRBV28,.,.,TRBJ2-1,TGTGCCAGCACCGCATCAGGACGGGGCTACAATGAGCAGTTCTTC,CASTASGRGYNEQFF
TRBV5-4,.,.,TRBJ2-5,TGTGCCAGCAGCTTGAGTCTAGCTGAGGAGACCCAGTACTTC,CASSLSLAEETQYF
TRBV14,few,TRBD2,TRBJ2-7,TGTGCCAGCCCCGGCCCGGAACTAGCGGGTTCTGGGTCCTCCTACGAGCAGTACTTC,CASPGPELAGSGSSYEQYF
TRBV2,.,TRBD2,TRBJ2-5,TGTGCCAGCAGTTGGCGGGAGGTTGGGGAGACCCAGTACTTC,CASSWREVGETQYF
TRBV29-1,.,TRBD1,TRBJ1-2,TGCAGCGTACAGGGGGCGTGTGGCTACACCTTC,CSVQGACGYTF
TRBV27,.,.,TRBJ1-3,TGTGCCAGCAGTCCCGGTGGAAACACCATATATTTT,CASSPGGNTIYF
TRBV5-1,.,TRBD1,TRBJ1-6,TGCGCCAGCAGCATGGGACGATCCACCGGGACAGAGAATTCACCCCTCCACTTT,CASSMGRSTGTENSPLHF
TRBV6-5,once,.,TRBJ2-7,TGTGCCAGCGCCCGGGACACATTCGAGCAGTACTTC,CASARDTFEQYF